This T cell receptor beta chain was captured in a study of shared clonotypes between healthy human individuals. About this clone: The antigen is undetermined.

Germline V gives CDR1 SGHTA, CDR2 FQGNSA. Between the trimmed V and J ends, which lost 5 bases and 1 base, there was a span of 14 bases. This CDR3 has 15 residues. Study-level results: Blood alone was sampled, and tissue repertoires likely differ. Clonotypes shared by all four sorted-subset donors had higher generation probabilities than non-shared clonotypes.

Each of the donors was a healthy adult who was HIV-negative and had not had a recent acute infection or vaccination. CD4+ cells yielded CD45RA+ naive and CD45RA-negative memory subsets. The table came from immunoSEQ multiplex PCR; TCRdb's copy has only in-frame clones and leaves some out. The table has about 990,000 clones, around 78% seen once. Sequences were obtained from memory CD4+ T cells from PBMCs. The sample's subset: CD45RA-negative fraction. The sequence derives from a young man in good health. Some clones in this sample may be carry-over from other donors' samples. V usage is TRBV7-2 and J usage is TRBJ1-1; tentative D call: TRBD1 (6 bases). CDR3 bases: TGTGCCAGCAGCCGCATCGGGGGCTCGAACACTGAAGCTTTCTTT. This gives the protein CASSRIGGSNTEAFF.